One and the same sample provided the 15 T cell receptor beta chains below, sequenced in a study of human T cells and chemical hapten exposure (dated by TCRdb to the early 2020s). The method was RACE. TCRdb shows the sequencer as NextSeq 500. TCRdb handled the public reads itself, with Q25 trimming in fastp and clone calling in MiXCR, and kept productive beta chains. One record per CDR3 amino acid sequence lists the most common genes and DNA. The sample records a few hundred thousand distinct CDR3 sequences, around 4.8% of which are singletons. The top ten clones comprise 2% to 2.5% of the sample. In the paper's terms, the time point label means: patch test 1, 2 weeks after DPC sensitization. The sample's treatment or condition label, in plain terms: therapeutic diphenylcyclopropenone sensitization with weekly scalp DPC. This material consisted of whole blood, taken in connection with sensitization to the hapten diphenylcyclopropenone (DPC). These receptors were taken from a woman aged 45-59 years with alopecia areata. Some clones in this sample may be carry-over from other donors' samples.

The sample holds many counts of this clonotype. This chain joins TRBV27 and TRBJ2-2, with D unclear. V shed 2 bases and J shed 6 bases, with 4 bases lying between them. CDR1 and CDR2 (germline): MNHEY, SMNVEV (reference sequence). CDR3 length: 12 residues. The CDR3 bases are TGTGCCAGCAGTTTAAGGCCCGGGGAGCTGTTTTTT. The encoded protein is CASSLRPGELFF.

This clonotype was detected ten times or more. The CDR3 nucleotides read TGCAGCACCCGGTCGGGGCAGGGGGCCGGCTACACCTTC. Protein product: CSTRSGQGAGYTF. This chain uses TRBV29-1 with TRBJ1-2, with TRBD1 matching over 8 bases. The V gene end was trimmed by 8 bases and the J gene end by 8 bases; junction bases not matched to a gene: 13. There are 13 residues in the CDR3. Germline V CDR1 and CDR2: SQVTM, ANQGSEA.

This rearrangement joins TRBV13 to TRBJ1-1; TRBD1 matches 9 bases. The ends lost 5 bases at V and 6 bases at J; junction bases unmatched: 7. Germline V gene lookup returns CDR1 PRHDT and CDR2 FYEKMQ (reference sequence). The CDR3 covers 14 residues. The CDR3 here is CASSADRGPSEAFF. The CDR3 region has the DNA TGTGCCAGCAGCGCGGACAGGGGCCCATCTGAAGCTTTCTTT.

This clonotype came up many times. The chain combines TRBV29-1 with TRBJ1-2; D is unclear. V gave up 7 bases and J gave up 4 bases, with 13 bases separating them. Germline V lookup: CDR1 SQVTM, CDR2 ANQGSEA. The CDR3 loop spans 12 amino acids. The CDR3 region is CSADDPGYGYTF. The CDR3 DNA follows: TGCAGCGCCGACGATCCAGGCTATGGCTACACCTTC.

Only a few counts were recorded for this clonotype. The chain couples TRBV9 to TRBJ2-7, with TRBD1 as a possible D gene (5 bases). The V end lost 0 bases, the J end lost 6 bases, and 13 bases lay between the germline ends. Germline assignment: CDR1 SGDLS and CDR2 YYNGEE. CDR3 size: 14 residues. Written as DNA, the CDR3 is TGTGCCAGCAGCGTAGATCAGGGCCCTGGCGAGCAGTACTTC. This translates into CASSVDQGPGEQYF.

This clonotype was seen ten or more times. The CDR3: CASSTPTTEAFF. The CDR3 region has the DNA TGTGCCAGCAGTACCCCTACCACTGAAGCTTTCTTT. V and J are TRBV28 and TRBJ1-1; D is uncertain. The germline V and J ends were trimmed by 5 bases and 4 bases, with 8 bases remaining between them. The CDR3 totals 12 residues. Germline V lookup: CDR1 MDHEN, CDR2 SYDVKM.

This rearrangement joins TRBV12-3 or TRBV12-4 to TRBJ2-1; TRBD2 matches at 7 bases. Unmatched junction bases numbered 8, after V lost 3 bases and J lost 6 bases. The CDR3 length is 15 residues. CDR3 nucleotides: TGTGCCAGCAGTTTTTTGGTGGGAGGGGTCAATGAGCAGTTCTTC. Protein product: CASSFLVGGVNEQFF.

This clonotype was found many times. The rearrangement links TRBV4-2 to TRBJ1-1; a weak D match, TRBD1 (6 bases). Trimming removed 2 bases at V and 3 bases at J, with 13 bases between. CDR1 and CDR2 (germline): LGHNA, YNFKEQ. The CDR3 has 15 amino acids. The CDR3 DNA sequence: TGTGCCAGCAGCCAACTACAGGGAGGGTACACTGAAGCTTTCTTT. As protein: CASSQLQGGYTEAFF.

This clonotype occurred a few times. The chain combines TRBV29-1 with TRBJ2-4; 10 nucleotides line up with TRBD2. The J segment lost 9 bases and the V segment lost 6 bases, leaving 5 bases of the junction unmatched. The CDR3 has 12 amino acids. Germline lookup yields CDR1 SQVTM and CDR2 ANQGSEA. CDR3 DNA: TGCAGCGTAAAGCGGGGGGGCAGCATTCAGTACTTC. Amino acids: CSVKRGGSIQYF.

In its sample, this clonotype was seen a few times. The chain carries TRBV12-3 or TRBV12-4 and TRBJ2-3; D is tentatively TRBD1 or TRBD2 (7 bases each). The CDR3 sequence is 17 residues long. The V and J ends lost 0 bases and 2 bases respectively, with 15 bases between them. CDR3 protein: CASSLAEGGTDTDTQYF. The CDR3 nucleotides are TGTGCCAGCAGTTTAGCGGAGGGGGGGACAGACACAGATACGCAGTATTTT.

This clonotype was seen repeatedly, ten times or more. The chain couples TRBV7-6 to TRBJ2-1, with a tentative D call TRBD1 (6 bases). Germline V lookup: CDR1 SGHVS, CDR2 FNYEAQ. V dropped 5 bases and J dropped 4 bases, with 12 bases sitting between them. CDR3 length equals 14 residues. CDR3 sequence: CASSKDSFYNEQFF. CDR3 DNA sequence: TGTGCCAGCAGCAAGGACAGTTTTTACAATGAGCAGTTCTTC.

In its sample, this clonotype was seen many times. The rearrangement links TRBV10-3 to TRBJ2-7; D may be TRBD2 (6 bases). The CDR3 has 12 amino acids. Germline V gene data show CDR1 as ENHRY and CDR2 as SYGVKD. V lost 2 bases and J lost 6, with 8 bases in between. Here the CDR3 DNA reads TGTGCCATCAGTGAGGGAGGGCTCGAGCAGTACTTC. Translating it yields CAISEGGLEQYF.

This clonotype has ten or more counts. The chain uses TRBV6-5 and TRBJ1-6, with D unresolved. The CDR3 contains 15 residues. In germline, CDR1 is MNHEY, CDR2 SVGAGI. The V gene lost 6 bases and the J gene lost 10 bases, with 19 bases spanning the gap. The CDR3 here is CASSPDPTVNSPLHF. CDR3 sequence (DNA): TGTGCCAGCAGCCCCGACCCCACGGTTAACTCACCCCTCCACTTT.

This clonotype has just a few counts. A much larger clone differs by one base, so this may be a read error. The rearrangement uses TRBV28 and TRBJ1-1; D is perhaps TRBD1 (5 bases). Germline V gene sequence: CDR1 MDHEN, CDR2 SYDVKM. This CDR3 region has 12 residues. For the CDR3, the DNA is TGTGCCAACAGTTCAGGGAGGACTGAAGCTTTCTTT. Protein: CANSSGRTEAFF.

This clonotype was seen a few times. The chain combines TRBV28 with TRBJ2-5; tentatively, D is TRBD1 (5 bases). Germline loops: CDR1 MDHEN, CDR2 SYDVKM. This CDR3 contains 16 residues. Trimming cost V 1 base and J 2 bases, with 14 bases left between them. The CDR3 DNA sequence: TGTGCCAGCAGTTTATTCAATAATCCAGGGCAAGAGACCCAGTACTTC. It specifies CASSLFNNPGQETQYF.